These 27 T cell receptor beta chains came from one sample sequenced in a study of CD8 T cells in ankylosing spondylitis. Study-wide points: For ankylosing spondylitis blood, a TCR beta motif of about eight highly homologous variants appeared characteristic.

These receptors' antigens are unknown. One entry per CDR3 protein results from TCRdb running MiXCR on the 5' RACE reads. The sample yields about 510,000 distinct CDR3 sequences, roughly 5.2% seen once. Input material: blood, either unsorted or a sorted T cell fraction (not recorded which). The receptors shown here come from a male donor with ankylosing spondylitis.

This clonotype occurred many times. The CDR3 DNA reads as TGTGCCAGCTTGTATACCGGACAGTACGAGCAGTACTTC. Translation: CASLYTGQYEQYF. The rearrangement links TRBV18 to TRBJ2-7; D perhaps matches TRBD1 (6 bases). The germline gives CDR1 KGHSH, CDR2 LQKENI. This CDR3 spans 13 amino acids. V gave up 7 bases and J gave up 4 bases, with 14 bases separating them.

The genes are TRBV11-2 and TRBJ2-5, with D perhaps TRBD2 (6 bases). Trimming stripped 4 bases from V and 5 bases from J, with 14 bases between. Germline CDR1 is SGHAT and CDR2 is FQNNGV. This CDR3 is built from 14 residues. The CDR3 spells CASSSSRGLETQYF. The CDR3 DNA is TGTGCCAGCAGCTCATCGCGGGGTTTGGAGACCCAGTACTTC.

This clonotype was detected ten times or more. The CDR3 reads CASSPFRRVANGYTF. CDR3 bases: TGTGCCAGCAGTCCATTCCGACGGGTAGCCAATGGCTACACCTTC. The genes are TRBV12-3 or TRBV12-4 and TRBJ1-2; D not certain. The V end was cut by 5 bases, the J end by 6 bases, with 19 bases between. The length of the CDR3 is 15 residues.

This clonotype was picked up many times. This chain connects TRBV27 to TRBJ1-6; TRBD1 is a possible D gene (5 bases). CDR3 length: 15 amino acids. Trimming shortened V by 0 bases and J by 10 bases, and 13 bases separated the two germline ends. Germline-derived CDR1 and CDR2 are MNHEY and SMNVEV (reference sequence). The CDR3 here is CASSLSNQGDSPLHF. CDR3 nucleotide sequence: TGTGCCAGCAGTTTATCGAACCAGGGTGACTCACCCCTCCACTTT.

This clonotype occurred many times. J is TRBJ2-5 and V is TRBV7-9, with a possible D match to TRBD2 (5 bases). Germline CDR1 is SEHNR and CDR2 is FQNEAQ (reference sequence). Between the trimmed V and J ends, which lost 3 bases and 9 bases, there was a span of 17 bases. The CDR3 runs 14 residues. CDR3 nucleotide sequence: TGTGCCAGCAGCTTTACTGACGGGGAGAGACCCCAGTACTTC. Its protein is CASSFTDGERPQYF.

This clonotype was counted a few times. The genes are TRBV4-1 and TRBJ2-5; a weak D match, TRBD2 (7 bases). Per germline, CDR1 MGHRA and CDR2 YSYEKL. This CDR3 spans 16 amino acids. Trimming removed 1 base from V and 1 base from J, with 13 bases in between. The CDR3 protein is CASSQVGGGPQETQYF. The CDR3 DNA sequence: TGCGCCAGCAGCCAAGTGGGGGGGGGGCCCCAAGAGACCCAGTACTTC.

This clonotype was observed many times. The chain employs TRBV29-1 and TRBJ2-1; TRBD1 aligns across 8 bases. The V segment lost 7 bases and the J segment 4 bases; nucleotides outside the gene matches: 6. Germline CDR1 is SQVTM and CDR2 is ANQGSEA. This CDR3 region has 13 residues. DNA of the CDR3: TGCAGCGCGGACAGGGTCGCGTACAATGAGCAGTTCTTC. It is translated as CSADRVAYNEQFF.

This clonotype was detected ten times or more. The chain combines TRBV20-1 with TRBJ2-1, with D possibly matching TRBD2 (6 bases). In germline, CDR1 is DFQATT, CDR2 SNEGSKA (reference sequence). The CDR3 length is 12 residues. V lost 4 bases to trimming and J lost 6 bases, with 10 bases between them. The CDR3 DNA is TGCAGTGCTACCCGGACTACCAATGAGCAGTTCTTC. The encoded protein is CSATRTTNEQFF.

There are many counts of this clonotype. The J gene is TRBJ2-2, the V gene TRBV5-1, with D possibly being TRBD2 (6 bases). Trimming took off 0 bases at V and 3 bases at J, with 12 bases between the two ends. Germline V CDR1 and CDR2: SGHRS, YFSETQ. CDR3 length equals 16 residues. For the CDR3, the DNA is TGCGCCAGCAGCTTGGCTTTGCCTAGCGACACCGGGGAGCTGTTTTTT. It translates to CASSLALPSDTGELFF.

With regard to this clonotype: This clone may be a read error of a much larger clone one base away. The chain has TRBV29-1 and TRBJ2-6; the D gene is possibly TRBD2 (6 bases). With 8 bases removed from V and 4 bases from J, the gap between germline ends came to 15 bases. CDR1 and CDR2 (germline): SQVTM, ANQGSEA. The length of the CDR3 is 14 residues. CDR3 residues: CSIVGGFGANVLTF. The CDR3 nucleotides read TGCAGCATTGTTGGGGGGTTCGGGGCCAACGTCCTGACTTTC.

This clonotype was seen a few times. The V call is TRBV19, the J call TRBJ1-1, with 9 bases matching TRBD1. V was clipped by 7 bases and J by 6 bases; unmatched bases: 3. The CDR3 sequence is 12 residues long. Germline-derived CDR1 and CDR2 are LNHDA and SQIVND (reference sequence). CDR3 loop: CASNTGGSEAFF. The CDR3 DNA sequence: TGTGCCAGTAATACAGGGGGCTCTGAAGCTTTCTTT.

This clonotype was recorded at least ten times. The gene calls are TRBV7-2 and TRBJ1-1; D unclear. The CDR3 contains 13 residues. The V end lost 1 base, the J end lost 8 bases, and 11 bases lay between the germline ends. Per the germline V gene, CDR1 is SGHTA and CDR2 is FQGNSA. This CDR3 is CASSLVFFGEAFF. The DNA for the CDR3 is TGTGCCAGCAGCTTAGTTTTTTTTGGGGAAGCTTTCTTT.

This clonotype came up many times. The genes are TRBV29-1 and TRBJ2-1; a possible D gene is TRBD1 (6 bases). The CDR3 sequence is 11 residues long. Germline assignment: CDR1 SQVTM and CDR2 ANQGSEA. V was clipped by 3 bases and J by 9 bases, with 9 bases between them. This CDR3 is CSVDRGREQFF. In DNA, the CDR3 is TGCAGCGTTGACAGGGGTCGTGAGCAGTTCTTC.

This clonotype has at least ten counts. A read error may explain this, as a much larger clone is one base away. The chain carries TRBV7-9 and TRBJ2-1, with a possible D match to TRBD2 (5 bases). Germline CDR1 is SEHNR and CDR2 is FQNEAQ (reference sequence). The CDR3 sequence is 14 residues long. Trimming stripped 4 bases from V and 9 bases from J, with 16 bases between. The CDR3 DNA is TGTGCCAGCAGCTATGGAGGATTAGTCAGTGAGCAGTTCTTC. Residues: CASSYGGLVSEQFF.

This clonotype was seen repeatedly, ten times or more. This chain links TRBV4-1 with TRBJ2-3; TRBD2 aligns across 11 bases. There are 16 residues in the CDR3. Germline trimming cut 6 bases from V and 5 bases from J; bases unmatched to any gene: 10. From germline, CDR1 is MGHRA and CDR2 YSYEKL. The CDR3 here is CASRQLAGETGDTQYF. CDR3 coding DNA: TGCGCCAGCAGGCAACTAGCGGGAGAAACAGGAGATACGCAGTATTTT.

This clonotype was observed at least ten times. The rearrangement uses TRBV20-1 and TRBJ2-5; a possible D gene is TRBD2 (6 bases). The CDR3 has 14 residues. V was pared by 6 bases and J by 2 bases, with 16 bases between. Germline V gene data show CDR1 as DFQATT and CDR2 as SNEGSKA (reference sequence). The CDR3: CSAELGGDQETQYF. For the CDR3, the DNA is TGCAGTGCCGAGTTAGGCGGGGATCAAGAGACCCAGTACTTC.

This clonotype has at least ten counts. The CDR3 DNA reads as TGTGCCAGCAGCCCACCAACGTTAGCGGGAGGGCCCGCAGATACGCAGTATTTT. Residues: CASSPPTLAGGPADTQYF. The rearrangement uses TRBV11-1 and TRBJ2-3; 11 bases are shared with TRBD2. The CDR3 is made up of 18 amino acids. Germline lookup yields CDR1 SGHAT and CDR2 FQDESV (reference sequence). The V gene end was trimmed by 5 bases and the J gene end by 4 bases; junction bases not matched to a gene: 14.

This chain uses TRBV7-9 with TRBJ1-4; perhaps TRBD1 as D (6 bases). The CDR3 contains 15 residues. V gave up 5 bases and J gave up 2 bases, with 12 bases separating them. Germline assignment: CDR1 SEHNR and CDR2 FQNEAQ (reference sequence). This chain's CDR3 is CASSIPTGTNEKLFF. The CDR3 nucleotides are TGTGCCAGCAGCATACCGACAGGCACTAATGAAAAACTGTTTTTT.

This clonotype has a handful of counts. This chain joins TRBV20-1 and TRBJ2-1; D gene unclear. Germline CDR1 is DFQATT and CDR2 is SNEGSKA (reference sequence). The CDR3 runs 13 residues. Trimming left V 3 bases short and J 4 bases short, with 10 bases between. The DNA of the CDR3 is TGCAGTGCTAGGTGGGCCTCTTACAATGAGCAGTTCTTC. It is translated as CSARWASYNEQFF.

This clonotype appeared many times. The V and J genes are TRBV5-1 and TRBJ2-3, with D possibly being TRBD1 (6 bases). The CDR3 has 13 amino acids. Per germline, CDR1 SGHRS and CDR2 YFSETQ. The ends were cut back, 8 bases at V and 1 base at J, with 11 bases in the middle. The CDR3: CASNPGGTDTQYF. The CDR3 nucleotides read TGCGCCAGTAATCCAGGGGGCACAGATACGCAGTATTTT.

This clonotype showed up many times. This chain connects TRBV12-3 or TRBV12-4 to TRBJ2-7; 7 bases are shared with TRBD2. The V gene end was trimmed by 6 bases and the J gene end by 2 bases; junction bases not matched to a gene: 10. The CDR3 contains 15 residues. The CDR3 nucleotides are TGTGCCAGCAGCCGGGAGGCTAGCGGCCCCTACGAGCAGTACTTC. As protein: CASSREASGPYEQYF.

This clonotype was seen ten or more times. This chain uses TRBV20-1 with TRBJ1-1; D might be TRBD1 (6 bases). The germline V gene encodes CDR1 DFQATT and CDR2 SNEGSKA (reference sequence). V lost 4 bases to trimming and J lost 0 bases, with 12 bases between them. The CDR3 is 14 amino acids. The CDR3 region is CSAKAGTLNTEAFF. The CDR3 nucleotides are TGCAGTGCTAAGGCCGGGACATTGAACACTGAAGCTTTCTTT.

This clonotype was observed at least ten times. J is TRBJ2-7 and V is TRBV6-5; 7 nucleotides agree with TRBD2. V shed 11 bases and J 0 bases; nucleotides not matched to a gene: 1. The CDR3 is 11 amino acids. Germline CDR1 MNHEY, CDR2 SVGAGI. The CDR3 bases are TGTGCCTGCGGGGGCTCCTACGAGCAGTACTTC. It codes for CACGGSYEQYF.

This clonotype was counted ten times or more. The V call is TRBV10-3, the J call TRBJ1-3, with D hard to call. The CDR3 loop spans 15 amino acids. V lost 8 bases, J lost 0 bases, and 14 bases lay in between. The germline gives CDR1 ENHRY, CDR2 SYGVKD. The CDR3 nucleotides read TGTGCCATCTCCTCGGGCCAGAGCTCTGGAAACACCATATATTTT. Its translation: CAISSGQSSGNTIYF.

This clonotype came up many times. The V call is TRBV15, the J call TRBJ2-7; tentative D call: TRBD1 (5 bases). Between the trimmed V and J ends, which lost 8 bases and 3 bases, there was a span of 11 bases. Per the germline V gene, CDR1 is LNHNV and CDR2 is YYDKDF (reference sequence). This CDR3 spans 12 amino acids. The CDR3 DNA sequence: TGTGCCACCGCCGCGGACAACTACGAGCAGTACTTC. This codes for CATAADNYEQYF.

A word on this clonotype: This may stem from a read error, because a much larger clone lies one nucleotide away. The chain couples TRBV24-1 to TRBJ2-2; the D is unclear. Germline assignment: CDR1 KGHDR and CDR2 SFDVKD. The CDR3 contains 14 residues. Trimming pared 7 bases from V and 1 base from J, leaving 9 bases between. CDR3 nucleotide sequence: TGTGCCACCAGACTCGAAGGGAACACCGGGGAGCTGTTTTTT. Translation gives CATRLEGNTGELFF.

The CDR3 DNA reads TGCAGTGCTAGCCTCGGGGGTCCGGGGTATGAAAAACTGTTTTTT. Amino acids: CSASLGGPGYEKLFF. The V call is TRBV20-1, the J call TRBJ1-4; D is perhaps TRBD1 (5 bases). Trimming pared 3 bases from V and 6 bases from J, leaving 17 bases between. There are 15 residues in the CDR3. Germline V gene data show CDR1 as DFQATT and CDR2 as SNEGSKA (reference sequence).